The TCR beta chain under discussion was sequenced for a study of OX40 agonist ivuxolimab in advanced cancers. J was trimmed by 8 bases and V by 8 bases; bases with no gene match: 13. This CDR3 spans 14 amino acids. Per germline, CDR1 LNHDA and CDR2 SQIVND (reference sequence). Only in-frame clones appear in the TCRdb table, and some are missing; sequencing was by immunoSEQ multiplex PCR. The sample has just under 80,000 clones, roughly 86% seen once. The input for sequencing was CD4+ or CD8+ T cells sorted from blood, taken in a trial of the OX40 agonist ivuxolimab. The receptor's source is an adult with an advanced solid tumor such as melanoma, head and neck, liver or kidney cancer. The rearrangement links TRBV19 to TRBJ1-2; 8 bases are a match to TRBD1. The CDR3 region is CASGFRTGNGGYTF. For the CDR3, the DNA is TGTGCCAGTGGATTCAGGACAGGGAACGGCGGCTACACCTTC. The variable domain in full, completed from reference TRBV19 and TRBJ1-2, reads DGGITQSPKYLFRKEGQNVTLSCEQNLNHDAMYWYRQDPGQGLRLIYYSQIVNDFQKGDIAEGYSVSREKKESFPLTVTSAQKNPTAFYLCASGFRTGNGGYTFGSGTRLTVV.